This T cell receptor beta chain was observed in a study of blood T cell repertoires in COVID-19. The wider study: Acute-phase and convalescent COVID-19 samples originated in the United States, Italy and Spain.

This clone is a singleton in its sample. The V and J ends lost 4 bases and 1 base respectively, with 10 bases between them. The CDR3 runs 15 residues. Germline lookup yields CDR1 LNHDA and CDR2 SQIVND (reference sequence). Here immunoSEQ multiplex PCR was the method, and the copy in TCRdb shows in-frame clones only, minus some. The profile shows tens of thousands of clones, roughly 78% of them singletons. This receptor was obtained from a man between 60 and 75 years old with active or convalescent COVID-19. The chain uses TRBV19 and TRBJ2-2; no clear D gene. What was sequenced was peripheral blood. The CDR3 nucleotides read TGTGCCAGTAGTACCCCCGGAGTGAACACCGGGGAGCTGTTTTTT. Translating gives CASSTPGVNTGELFF.